Ten or more counts support the clone carrying this TCR beta chain. Amplified TCR beta CDR3 regions came from RNA transcripts. The TCR CDR3 was amplified in a first-round RT-PCR using the HTBI primer set. TCRdb re-analysed the multiplex PCR reads in MiXCR, keeping a single row per CDR3 protein. This table holds about 400,000 distinct CDR3 sequences, approximately 15% found once. This sample was taken from a study of T cells in Graves' hyperthyroidism and ophthalmopathy. The trim removed 0 bases at V and 6 bases at J, leaving 7 bases unmatched. The CDR3 is made up of 17 amino acids. The germline gives CDR1 LGHDT, CDR2 YNNKEL (reference sequence).

V gene TRBV3-1 combines with J gene TRBJ2-5; 13 nucleotides align to TRBD2. Sequences were obtained from blood. This receptor was taken from a woman in her 30s with Graves' hyperthyroidism. CDR3 sequence reads: CASSQDKLAGGPKTQYF. For the CDR3, the DNA is TGTGCCAGCAGCCAAGATAAACTAGCGGGAGGGCCGAAGACCCAGTACTTC.